This T cell receptor (beta chain) was sequenced during a study of cytomegalovirus exposure and HLA in healthy donors. Overall study findings and caveats: Researchers reportedly found TCR beta sequences accurately predicted most subjects' HLA-A and HLA-B alleles. DRB1 had the most TCR associations and HLA-C the fewest, a later analysis found, with rates varying by HLA locus. A missense variant in DCLRE1C was later tied to TCR beta V- and J-gene trimming.

As for this clone: What it binds is not known.

Losses at the gene ends were 2 bases for V and 3 bases for J; bases not matched to a gene: 4. This CDR3 comprises 15 residues. From germline, CDR1 is SGHTA and CDR2 FQGTGA. Use of 60 Vbeta and 13 Jbeta primers characterized the PCR. Produced via immunoSEQ multiplex PCR; TCRdb's table is partial and in-frame only. The data hold 77,000 or so clones, with roughly 75% observed a single time. Unrecorded immune exposures were likely, despite nominal health at sampling. Sequencing was carried out using PBMCs. The TCR was taken from a woman aged 40 to 55 in good health and CMV-seronegative. This rearrangement joins TRBV7-3 to TRBJ2-1; TRBD2 aligns across 7 bases. This CDR3 is CASSLAAGSYNEQFF. DNA of the CDR3: TGTGCCAGCAGCTTAGCAGCGGGAAGCTACAATGAGCAGTTCTTC.